This record covers a single T cell receptor beta chain. This record comes from a study of identifying expanded T cells in peripheral blood. Healthy donors had no documented immune events, such as infections, while sampled. Sequencing was performed with immunoSEQ multiplex PCR; in TCRdb, only in-frame clones are kept and a portion is missing. The sample carries about 80,000 clones, roughly 84% recorded once. In germline, CDR1 is LNHDA, CDR2 SQIVND (reference sequence). V dropped 3 bases and J dropped 0 bases, with 12 bases sitting between them. The CDR3 is made up of 15 amino acids. The origin of this receptor is a person between 18 and 69 years old in good health. Sequenced sample: blood. This sequence joins TRBV19 and TRBJ2-7; a weak D match, TRBD1 (6 bases). CDR3 amino acids: CASSIGAGDSYEQYF. DNA of the CDR3: TGTGCCAGTAGTATTGGGGCAGGGGACTCCTACGAGCAGTACTTC.